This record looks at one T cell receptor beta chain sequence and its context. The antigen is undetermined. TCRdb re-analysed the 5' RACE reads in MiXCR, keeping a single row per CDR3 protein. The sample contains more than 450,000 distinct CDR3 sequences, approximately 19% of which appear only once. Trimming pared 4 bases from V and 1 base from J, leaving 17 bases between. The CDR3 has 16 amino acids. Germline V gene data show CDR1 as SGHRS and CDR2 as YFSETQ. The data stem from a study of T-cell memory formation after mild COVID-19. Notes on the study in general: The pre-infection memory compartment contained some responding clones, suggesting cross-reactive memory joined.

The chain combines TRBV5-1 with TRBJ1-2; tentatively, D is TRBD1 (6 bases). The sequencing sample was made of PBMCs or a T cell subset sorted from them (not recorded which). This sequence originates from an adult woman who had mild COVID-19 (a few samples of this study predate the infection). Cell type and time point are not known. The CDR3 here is CASSHLGGDYNYGYTF. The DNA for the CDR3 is TGCGCCAGCAGCCACCTGGGGGGCGACTATAACTATGGCTACACCTTC.